This is a list of T cell receptor beta chains from one sample in a study of T-cell reconstitution after alpha-beta-depleted transplantation in children. TCRdb used MiXCR to reprocess the PCR reads, holding one entry per CDR3 protein. The data contain hundreds of thousands of distinct CDR3 sequences, about 9.5% of them singletons. This material consisted of PBMCs from the stem cell graft donor, taken from the stem cell graft. All receptors derive from a human donor who donated a stem cell graft to a child with acute lymphoblastic leukemia. Both conserved end residues are part of each CDR3. A D gene is named only where the DNA matches it firmly. Size tells how often a clone was seen (once, few, many) or the class of an expanded clone, and some rows leave it out.

>-|TRBD2|TRBJ2-1|TRBV5-1
CASSLNFPPSGHNEQFF
TGCGCCAGCAGCTTGAATTTCCCCCCTAGCGGCCACAATGAGCAGTTCTTC
>-|-|TRBJ2-4|TRBV20-1
CSAREGPKNIQYF
TGCAGTGCTAGGGAGGGGCCCAAAAACATTCAGTACTTC
>-|TRBD1|TRBJ2-6|TRBV18
CASSPLGQGAQGANVLTF
TGTGCCAGCTCACCACTAGGACAGGGGGCGCAAGGGGCCAACGTCCTGACTTTC
>-|-|TRBJ2-3|TRBV5-6
CASSFRGTSEDTQYF
TGTGCCAGCAGCTTTCGGGGGACATCAGAAGATACGCAGTATTTT
>many|TRBD2|TRBJ2-3|TRBV7-9
CASSLAGYTDTQYF
TGTGCCAGCAGTCTAGCGGGATACACAGATACGCAGTATTTT
>many|-|TRBJ1-1|TRBV5-5
CASSPLAGALNTEAFF
TGTGCCAGCAGCCCCTTGGCAGGGGCCTTGAACACTGAAGCTTTCTTT
>-|-|TRBJ1-2|TRBV6-1
CASSPPHGLGYTF
TGTGCCAGCAGCCCCCCACACGGCCTTGGCTACACCTTC
>-|TRBD1|TRBJ1-1|TRBV12-5
CASGLGQGAGGTEAFF
TGTGCTAGTGGTTTGGGACAGGGGGCGGGAGGCACTGAAGCTTTCTTT
>-|TRBD2|TRBJ2-7|TRBV20-1
CSAGRGGPTIYYEQYF
TGCAGTGCTGGACGCGGGGGACCAACAATATATTACGAGCAGTACTTC
>-|TRBD1|TRBJ1-5|TRBV5-1
CASSSQGLGQPQHF
TGCGCCAGCAGCTCACAGGGGCTTGGTCAGCCCCAGCATTTT
>few|TRBD1|TRBJ2-7|TRBV5-1
CASSFVTGTGESYEQYF
TGCGCCAGCAGCTTCGTTACCGGGACAGGTGAATCCTACGAGCAGTACTTC
>many|TRBD2|TRBJ2-1|TRBV4-3
CASSQVLNWRGSNNEQFF
TGCGCCAGCAGCCAAGTTCTAAATTGGCGGGGGTCTAACAATGAGCAGTTCTTC
>many|-|TRBJ2-2|TRBV21-1
CASSKLRPGQGFPGELFF
TGTGCCAGCAGCAAATTGCGACCGGGACAGGGGTTCCCCGGGGAGCTGTTTTTT
>-|TRBD1|TRBJ1-5|TRBV20-1
CSARRGDRGNQPQHF
TGCAGTGCTAGGAGAGGGGACAGAGGCAATCAGCCCCAGCATTTT
>-|-|TRBJ1-2|TRBV29-1
CSAWTVTSYGYTF
TGCAGCGCATGGACAGTTACCAGCTATGGCTACACCTTC
>-|TRBD1|TRBJ1-1|TRBV7-9
CASSWGQMNTEAFF
TGTGCCAGCAGCTGGGGACAGATGAACACTGAAGCTTTCTTT
>many|TRBD1|TRBJ2-2|TRBV12-3/TRBV12-4
CASSLRDRVTGELFF
TGTGCCAGCAGTTTAAGGGACAGGGTGACCGGGGAGCTGTTTTTT
>many|-|TRBJ1-4|TRBV6-5
CASSFSGRGNEKLFF
TGTGCCAGCAGTTTCTCGGGACGGGGTAATGAAAAACTGTTTTTT
>few|-|TRBJ1-6|TRBV6-5
CASSYSPTRVSSYNSPLHF
TGTGCCAGCAGTTACTCCCCGACACGGGTTAGCTCCTATAATTCACCCCTCCACTTT
>-|-|TRBJ1-2|TRBV10-3
CAINPGRSGYTF
TGTGCCATCAATCCAGGACGTAGCGGCTACACCTTC
>many|-|TRBJ1-1|TRBV5-1
CASSLSSANTEAFF
TGCGCCAGCAGCTTGTCCTCCGCAAACACTGAAGCTTTCTTT
>few|-|TRBJ2-3|TRBV10-3
CAISELTSSTDTQYF
TGTGCCATCAGTGAGTTGACCTCCTCCACAGATACGCAGTATTTT
>-|TRBD2|TRBJ2-5|TRBV4-2
CASSQERGGTQETQYF
TGTGCCAGCAGCCAAGAACGGGGGGGTACTCAAGAGACCCAGTACTTC
>few|-|TRBJ1-2|TRBV29-1
CSVVPTLSANYGYTF
TGCAGCGTTGTTCCAACTCTTTCCGCTAACTATGGCTACACCTTC
>-|-|TRBJ2-3|TRBV20-1
CSAYERRGLITDTQYF
TGCAGTGCTTACGAGAGGCGGGGACTCATCACAGATACGCAGTATTTT
>-|TRBD1|TRBJ1-2|TRBV3-1
CASSQEGGRVNYGYTF
TGTGCCAGCAGCCAAGAAGGGGGCAGGGTGAACTATGGCTACACCTTC
>many|-|TRBJ1-1|TRBV20-1
CSARHMTNTEAFF
TGCAGTGCTAGGCACATGACGAACACTGAAGCTTTCTTT
>few|-|TRBJ1-5|TRBV20-1
CSARSLGGYSNQPQHF
TGCAGTGCTAGGAGCCTGGGAGGTTATAGCAATCAGCCCCAGCATTTT
>few|-|TRBJ1-6|TRBV12-3/TRBV12-4
CASRRAGASNSPLHF
TGTGCCAGCAGACGCGCCGGGGCGTCGAATTCACCCCTCCACTTT
>many|TRBD2|TRBJ2-5|TRBV29-1
CSVGIAGEIQETQYF
TGCAGCGTTGGTATAGCGGGGGAGATCCAAGAGACCCAGTACTTC
>many|TRBD1|TRBJ2-5|TRBV7-8
CASSSQGKVGETQYF
TGTGCCAGCAGCTCACAGGGGAAAGTCGGAGAGACCCAGTACTTC
>many|-|TRBJ1-1|TRBV12-3/TRBV12-4
CASSLGGWEAEAFF
TGTGCCAGCAGTTTGGGGGGCTGGGAGGCTGAAGCTTTCTTT
>few|TRBD1|TRBJ1-1|TRBV4-2
CASSQEARVLEGATDTEAFF
TGTGCCAGCAGCCAAGAAGCTCGAGTGTTGGAGGGGGCGACTGACACTGAAGCTTTCTTT
>-|-|TRBJ1-5|TRBV20-1
CSARALVGGIGNQPQHF
TGCAGTGCTAGAGCCCTCGTGGGAGGAATTGGCAATCAGCCCCAGCATTTT
>few|-|TRBJ2-7|TRBV7-9
CASSSVSVKTYEQYF
TGTGCCAGCAGCTCAGTGTCCGTGAAGACCTACGAGCAGTACTTC
>-|-|TRBJ1-1|TRBV7-8
CASSRLFGNTEAFF
TGTGCCAGCAGTCGATTATTTGGGAACACTGAAGCTTTCTTT
>-|TRBD1|TRBJ2-1|TRBV7-9
CASSTYRGLNEQFF
TGTGCCAGCAGCACCTACAGGGGGTTGAATGAGCAGTTCTTC
>many|TRBD1|TRBJ2-1|TRBV12-3/TRBV12-4
CASSYDNLGGSPQFF
TGTGCCAGCAGTTACGACAATCTAGGGGGCTCCCCCCAGTTCTTC